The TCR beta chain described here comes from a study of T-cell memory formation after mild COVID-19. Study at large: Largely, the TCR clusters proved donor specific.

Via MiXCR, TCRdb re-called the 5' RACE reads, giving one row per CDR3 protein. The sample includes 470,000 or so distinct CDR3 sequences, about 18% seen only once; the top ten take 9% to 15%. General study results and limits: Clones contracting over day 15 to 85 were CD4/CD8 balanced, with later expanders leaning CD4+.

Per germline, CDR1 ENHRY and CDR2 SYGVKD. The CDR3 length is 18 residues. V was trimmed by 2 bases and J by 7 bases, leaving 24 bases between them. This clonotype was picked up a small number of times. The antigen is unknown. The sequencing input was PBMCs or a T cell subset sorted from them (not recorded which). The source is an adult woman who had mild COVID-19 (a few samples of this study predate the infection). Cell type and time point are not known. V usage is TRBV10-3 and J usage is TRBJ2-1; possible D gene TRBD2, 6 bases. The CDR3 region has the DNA TGTGCCATCAGTGAGGCCCGGATGGGGGGTCTAGTTTGGAATGAGCAGTTCTTC. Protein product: CAISEARMGGLVWNEQFF.